This TCR beta chain was observed in a study of blood T cell repertoires in COVID-19. The CDR3 extends over 14 amino acids. From germline, CDR1 is MGHDK and CDR2 SYGVNS. The V gene lost 5 bases and the J gene lost 2 bases, with 12 bases spanning the gap. This table comes from immunoSEQ multiplex PCR, and its TCRdb copy is limited to in-frame clones, with some not included. The table has under 300,000 clones, around 84% seen once; the top ten hold about 1.4%. The source material was peripheral blood. The TCR originated in a woman aged 40 to 50 who had recovered from COVID-19. This chain connects TRBV25-1 to TRBJ1-2; weak D call: TRBD1 (6 bases). The CDR3 nucleotides read TGTGCCAGCAGTAGGGACATAGGAAACTATGGCTACACCTTC. Translating it yields CASSRDIGNYGYTF.